The rows below give T cell receptor beta chains drawn from one sample of a study of shared clonotypes between healthy human individuals. The table came from immunoSEQ multiplex PCR; TCRdb's copy has only in-frame clones and leaves some out. This table has millions of clones, around 95% appearing once. Sequenced input: naive CD4+ T cells sorted from blood. Receptor source: a young man in good health. Both conserved end residues are part of each CDR3. Fields, in order: J gene, V gene, clone size, D gene, CDR3 DNA, CDR3 protein. A D gene is named only where the DNA matches it firmly. Some rows mark clone size as missing; the rest say once, few, many or name a class of expanded clone.

TRBJ2-1,TRBV11-2,-,-,TGTGCCAGCACGAGGGGGTTCACCTACAATGAGCAGTTCTTC,CASTRGFTYNEQFF
TRBJ2-5,TRBV5-1,-,-,TGCGCCAGCAGCTTGGGGTATACTCTAGCGCGGTACCAAGAGACCCAGTACTTC,CASSLGYTLARYQETQYF
TRBJ1-1,TRBV28,-,-,TGTGCCGGCAGACCCCCAGGGGATACGGCTGAAGCTTTCTTT,CAGRPPGDTAEAFF
TRBJ1-2,TRBV7-2,-,-,TGTGCCAGCAGCACCCAGGTGAAAAACTATGGCTACACCTTC,CASSTQVKNYGYTF
TRBJ1-2,TRBV2,-,TRBD1,TGTGCCAGCAGGGGACAGGGTTATGGCTACACCTTC,CASRGQGYGYTF
TRBJ1-1,TRBV28,-,TRBD1,TGTGCCAGCGGGACAGGGTTTGGTGAAGCTTTCTTT,CASGTGFGEAFF
TRBJ1-4,TRBV4-1,-,-,TGCGCCAGCAGCCAAGCCCCGAATCCTAATGAAAAACTGTTTTTT,CASSQAPNPNEKLFF
TRBJ2-3,TRBV11-2,-,TRBD2,TGTGCCAGCAGCTTAGAATCGGGAGGACGGGGAGATACGCAGTATTTT,CASSLESGGRGDTQYF
TRBJ2-1,TRBV19,-,TRBD2,TGTGCCAGTAGTAGGGAGGGAAGAGCCCGTGGTGAGCAGTTCTTC,CASSREGRARGEQFF
TRBJ2-1,TRBV30,-,TRBD2,TGTGCCACAGAGACTAGCGGGGGCCTCCGCTTACTGTTCTTC,CATETSGGLRLLFF
TRBJ2-3,TRBV10-3,-,-,TGTGCCATCAGTGAGGCCTTCACAGATACGCAGTATTTT,CAISEAFTDTQYF
TRBJ2-5,TRBV10-1,-,-,TGCGCCAGCAGTGGATGGGGGACAATGGAGACCCAGTACTTC,CASSGWGTMETQYF
TRBJ2-7,TRBV4-3,-,TRBD2,TGCGCCAGCAGCCTCGGACTAGCGGGTTCATACGAGCAGTACTTC,CASSLGLAGSYEQYF
TRBJ1-2,TRBV19,-,-,TGTGCCAGTAGTATCGTGGACGGTGTTCACACCTTC,CASSIVDGVHTF
TRBJ1-6,TRBV6-1,-,-,TGTGCCAGCAGTGTAGGTTGGGGCGGGAATTCACCCCTCCACTTT,CASSVGWGGNSPLHF
TRBJ1-3,TRBV7-2,once,-,TGTGCCAGCAGCTTAGTCGGACAGTTTCATGGAAACACCATATATTTT,CASSLVGQFHGNTIYF
TRBJ2-5,TRBV2,-,-,TGTGCCAGCTTCGGACAGCAAGAGACCCAGTACTTC,CASFGQQETQYF
TRBJ2-7,TRBV12-5,-,-,TGTGCTAGTGGTTTGGATCTCCGGGACACCCGAAGGGACGAGCAGTACTTC,CASGLDLRDTRRDEQYF
TRBJ2-1,TRBV7-8,-,TRBD2,TGTGCCAGCAGCTACCAAGGCGGGGGGGGCAATGAGCAGTTCTTC,CASSYQGGGGNEQFF
TRBJ2-5,TRBV10-2,-,TRBD1,TGCGCCAGCAGTGGGACGACAGGGGGGTACGGGACCCAGTACTTC,CASSGTTGGYGTQYF
TRBJ2-3,TRBV19,-,TRBD2,TGTGCCAGTAGTGCAACTAGCGGAAGCACAGATACGCAGTATTTT,CASSATSGSTDTQYF
TRBJ1-4,TRBV30,-,-,TGTGCCTGGAGCCGGATAGGGGGTAATGAAAAACTGTTTTTT,CAWSRIGGNEKLFF
TRBJ1-2,TRBV5-4,-,-,TGTGCCAGCAGCCCCGGGGGGGAACAGGGATTCTATGGCTACACCTTC,CASSPGGEQGFYGYTF
TRBJ2-2,TRBV19,-,TRBD1,TGTGCCAGTAGTACTCGGGACAGCAGGTCCGCCGGGGAGCTGTTTTTT,CASSTRDSRSAGELFF
TRBJ1-5,TRBV7-2,-,-,TGTGCCAGCAGCTTGAGTACGACAGTCAATCAGCCCCAGCATTTT,CASSLSTTVNQPQHF
TRBJ1-1,TRBV28,-,-,TGTGCCAGCAGTTTAATGGACATCGGGGGGACTGAAGCTTTCTTT,CASSLMDIGGTEAFF
TRBJ2-2,TRBV4-1,-,TRBD2,TGCGCCAGCAGCCAACCCAGACAGACGGGGGGCACCGGGGAGCTGTTTTTT,CASSQPRQTGGTGELFF